This paragraph reports one T cell receptor beta chain. In the original processing: Estimation of nucleated cell counts relied on the amplification of reference gene primers. Using immunoSEQ multiplex PCR, the repertoire was profiled, and TCRdb retains in-frame clones only, with some absent. Clonal size and the V and J genes are those of that table, whereas D and trimming came from the DNA. The sample yields over 250,000 clones, 85% to 90% seen once. This record comes from a study of blood T cell repertoires in COVID-19. Study information: Acute-phase and convalescent COVID-19 samples originated in the United States, Italy and Spain. Nucleic acid was either cDNA or gDNA, and it came from T cells, B-cell-depleted T cells, or PBMCs.

The CDR3 length is 14 residues. With 6 bases removed from V and 2 bases from J, the gap between germline ends came to 13 bases. CDR1 and CDR2 from the germline V gene are MNHEY and SVGAGI. This sequence originates from a human donor in a cohort sampled during active COVID-19. V usage is TRBV6-5 and J usage is TRBJ1-1, with no clear D. The source material was peripheral blood. The CDR3 spells CASRAIDTNTEAFF. The CDR3 nucleotides are TGTGCCAGCAGGGCCATCGACACCAACACTGAAGCTTTCTTT.